This entry lists 15 T cell receptor beta chains sequenced from one sample in a study of T cell clonality in common variable immunodeficiency (dated by TCRdb to about 2015). Overall results and qualifications from the work: Fewer deletions and N-nucleotide insertions were reportedly observed in CVID TCRbeta sequences, and highly modified clones with 13 or more V deletions were reportedly absent from CVID TCRbeta sequences.

The library was obtained by the immunoSEQ multiplex PCR assay. TCRdb limited this immuneACCESS table to in-frame rearrangements with V and J called. A share of clones is missing; checked studies link under half to unresolved V genes, and the rest is unexplained. Here the sample lists roughly 20,000 clones, none seen once only. The top ten hold approximately 2.6% of the sample. These receptors' targets are unknown. What was sequenced was peripheral blood mononuclear cells. The receptor source for this set is a human donor with common variable immunodeficiency.

A note on this clone: The read ends 3 residues shy of where the CDR3 ends; the end is completed using the germline J gene. V usage is TRBV7-2 and J usage is TRBJ1-2, with 8 positions matching TRBD1. The CDR3 covers 14 residues. Germline V CDR1 and CDR2: SGHTA, FQGNSA. V gave up 1 base and J gave up 2 bases; unmatched junction bases: 0. The CDR3: CASSLGTGNYGYTF. CDR3 DNA (partial): TGTGCCAGCAGCTTAGGGACAGGGAACTATGGC.

For this clone: The read finishes 3 residues shy of the CDR3 end, and the germline J gene is used to complete it. V and J are TRBV7-2 and TRBJ1-6, with TRBD1 matching 8 bases. J was trimmed by 4 bases and V by 4 bases; bases with no gene match: 3. Germline loops: CDR1 SGHTA, CDR2 FQGNSA. The CDR3 is 15 residues long. The sequenced CDR3 bases are TGTGCCAGCAGCTCCGGACAGGGTTATAATTCACCC. Translation: CASSSGQGYNSP. The entire CDR3 protein is CASSSGQGYNSPLHF.

The sample holds a few counts of this clone. The read gets to within 3 residues of the CDR3 end, and the germline J gene fills in the rest. The gene calls are TRBV2 and TRBJ1-1; D is unclear. The germline CDR1 and CDR2 sequences are SNHLY and FYNNEI. The CDR3 sequence is 14 residues long. V was shortened by 4 bases and J by 0 bases, with 9 bases between the two germline ends. CDR3 in amino acids: CASSVLQLNTEAFF. The sequenced CDR3 bases are TGTGCCAGCAGTGTATTACAGTTGAACACTGAA.

The table lists this clone with a few counts. The covered CDR3 bases are TGTGCCAGCTCACCAGGGACAGCCGGAGGAACTGGGGCCAACGTC. Translated: CASSPGTAGGTGANV. The CDR3, in full, reads CASSPGTAGGTGANVLTF. This chain links TRBV18 with TRBJ2-6; TRBD1 matches at 7 bases. The DNA ends 3 residues before the CDR3 does, and the rest of the CDR3 is filled in from the germline J gene. This CDR3 has 18 amino acids. From germline, CDR1 is KGHSH and CDR2 LQKENI. The ends lost 2 bases at V and 2 bases at J; junction bases unmatched: 9.

This clone turned up a few times. Read coverage stops 3 residues before the CDR3 terminus; the germline J gene supplies the remainder. The genes are TRBV19 and TRBJ1-1; D possibly corresponds to TRBD1 (6 bases). The germline V and J ends were trimmed by 5 bases and 5 bases, with 15 bases remaining between them. The CDR3 loop spans 14 amino acids. CDR1 is LNHDA and CDR2 is SQIVND in the germline V gene (reference sequence). The CDR3 reads CASSPDSWRTEAFF. CDR3 bases read: TGTGCCAGTAGTCCGGACAGTTGGAGGACTGAA.

The CDR3 loop reads CSASKLAGSYEQYF. The sequenced part of the CDR3 DNA is TGCAGTGCTAGTAAGCTAGCGGGGTCGTACGAG. The genes are TRBV20-1 and TRBJ2-7; the match to TRBD2 covers 9 bases. The read ends 3 residues shy of where the CDR3 ends; the end is completed using the germline J gene. V was pared by 3 bases and J by 4 bases, with 7 bases of the junction left unmatched. Germline V gene sequence: CDR1 DFQATT, CDR2 SNEGSKA (reference sequence). This CDR3 contains 14 residues.

This clone has just a few counts. The sequenced CDR3 bases are TGCAGCGCGCCAGAACAGCCGCGCCAAGAGACC. This encodes CSAPEQPRQET. The full CDR3 sequence reads CSAPEQPRQETQYF. The V and J genes are TRBV29-1 and TRBJ2-5; D unclear. Read coverage stops 3 residues before the CDR3 terminus; the germline J gene supplies the remainder. Germline lookup yields CDR1 SQVTM and CDR2 ANQGSEA. V lost 7 bases and J 1 base, leaving 16 bases between the germline ends. The CDR3 totals 14 residues.

This clone was picked up a small number of times. The read ends 3 residues before the CDR3 terminus; that terminus is restored from the germline J gene. This chain joins TRBV7-2 and TRBJ2-1; tentatively, D is TRBD1 (5 bases). This CDR3 is 13 amino acids long. CDR1 and CDR2 (germline): SGHTA, FQGNSA. V was shortened by 4 bases and J by 8 bases, with 12 bases between the two germline ends. Here the CDR3 reads CASSSAFRDEQFF. The CDR3 bases that were read are TGTGCCAGCAGCTCCGCGTTCAGGGATGAG.

There are a few counts of this clone. The read falls 3 residues short of the CDR3 end, and the missing part is taken from the germline J gene. The chain joins TRBV7-6 to TRBJ2-1; no definite D call. V was cut by 3 bases and J by 6 bases, with 9 bases left in between. CDR1 and CDR2 from the germline V gene are SGHVS and FNYEAQ. The CDR3 has 13 residues. CDR3 in amino acids: CASSFQYGNEQFF. The sequenced part of the CDR3 DNA is TGTGCCAGCAGCTTCCAATACGGCAATGAG.

This clone was seen more than once but under ten times. The DNA ends 3 residues before the CDR3 does, and the rest of the CDR3 is filled in from the germline J gene. The chain carries TRBV30 and TRBJ1-2, with a weak D call TRBD1 (5 bases). The CDR3 has 12 amino acids. Germline-derived CDR1 and CDR2 are GTSNPN and SVGIG (reference sequence). Incomplete CDR3 DNA: TGTGCCTCAACACGGGGGTTGGGGGGC. Translating gives CASTRGLGG. The CDR3 in full is CASTRGLGGYTF.

In its sample, this clone was seen a few times. Read sequence stops 3 residues before the CDR3 end, and the germline J gene provides the missing end. The V and J genes are TRBV20-1 and TRBJ2-1, with D hard to call. V was trimmed by 7 bases and J by 2 bases, leaving 6 bases between them. CDR3 length equals 11 residues. Looked up from germline, CDR1 is DFQATT and CDR2 is SNEGSKA (reference sequence). The part of the CDR3 DNA that was read is TGCAGTGGCGGAGCCTACAATGAG. This encodes CSGGAYNE. In full, the CDR3 is CSGGAYNEQFF.

For this clone: The sequence runs out 3 residues before the end of the CDR3; the remainder is reconstructed from the germline J gene. V is TRBV19 and J is TRBJ2-1; possible D gene TRBD2, 6 bases. CDR3 size: 16 residues. CDR1 is LNHDA and CDR2 is SQIVND in the germline V gene (reference sequence). The V end was cut by 6 bases, the J end by 0 bases, with 15 bases between. Incomplete CDR3 DNA: TGTGCCAGTAGCCAACCGCGGGGTAGCTCCTACAATGAG. Translated: CASSQPRGSSYNE. The whole CDR3 sequence reads CASSQPRGSSYNEQFF.

The sample holds a few counts of this clone. The sequenced fragment ends 3 residues before the CDR3 boundary, so the rest is inferred from the germline J gene. The J gene is TRBJ2-7, the V gene TRBV6-8, with TRBD1 identical over 7 bases. With 8 bases clipped from V and 2 bases from J, the junction kept 3 bases outside the gene matches. The CDR3 has 12 residues. Germline lookup yields CDR1 MNHGY and CDR2 SAAAGT. The CDR3 protein is CASWDRTYEQYF. Partial CDR3 DNA: TGTGCCAGCTGGGACAGAACCTACGAG.

The table lists this clone with a few counts. The read falls 3 residues short of the CDR3 end, and the missing part is taken from the germline J gene. The chain carries TRBV7-2 and TRBJ2-5; a weak D match, TRBD2 (5 bases). V dropped 0 bases and J dropped 1 base, with 12 bases sitting between them. From germline, CDR1 is SGHTA and CDR2 FQGNSA. The CDR3 loop spans 16 amino acids. Partial CDR3 DNA: TGTGCCAGCAGCTTAGCGCCATGGGCGGGCCAAGAGACC. It translates to CASSLAPWAGQET. The whole CDR3 is CASSLAPWAGQETQYF.

Remarks on this clone: The sequence runs out 3 residues before the end of the CDR3; the remainder is reconstructed from the germline J gene. This chain links TRBV19 with TRBJ2-1; 9 bases match TRBD1. The CDR3 runs 15 residues. The V segment lost 4 bases and the J segment 7 bases; nucleotides outside the gene matches: 8. Looked up from germline, CDR1 is LNHDA and CDR2 is SQIVND (reference sequence). This CDR3 reads CASSKDLQGANEQFF. CDR3 DNA (partial): TGTGCCAGTAGTAAAGACCTACAGGGGGCGAATGAG.